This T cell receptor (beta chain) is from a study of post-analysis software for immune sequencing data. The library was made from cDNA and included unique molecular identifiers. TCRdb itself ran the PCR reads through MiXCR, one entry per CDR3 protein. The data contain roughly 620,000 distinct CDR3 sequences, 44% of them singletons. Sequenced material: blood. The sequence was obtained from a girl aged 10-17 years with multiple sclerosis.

The CDR3 sequence: CSAQFPGQGNEQFF. The CDR3 region has the DNA TGCAGTGCTCAATTCCCGGGACAGGGGAATGAGCAGTTCTTC. The chain employs TRBV20-1 and TRBJ2-1; 10 bases agree with TRBD1. Per the germline V gene, CDR1 is DFQATT and CDR2 is SNEGSKA (reference sequence). There are 14 residues in the CDR3. J was trimmed by 7 bases and V by 5 bases; bases with no gene match: 8.